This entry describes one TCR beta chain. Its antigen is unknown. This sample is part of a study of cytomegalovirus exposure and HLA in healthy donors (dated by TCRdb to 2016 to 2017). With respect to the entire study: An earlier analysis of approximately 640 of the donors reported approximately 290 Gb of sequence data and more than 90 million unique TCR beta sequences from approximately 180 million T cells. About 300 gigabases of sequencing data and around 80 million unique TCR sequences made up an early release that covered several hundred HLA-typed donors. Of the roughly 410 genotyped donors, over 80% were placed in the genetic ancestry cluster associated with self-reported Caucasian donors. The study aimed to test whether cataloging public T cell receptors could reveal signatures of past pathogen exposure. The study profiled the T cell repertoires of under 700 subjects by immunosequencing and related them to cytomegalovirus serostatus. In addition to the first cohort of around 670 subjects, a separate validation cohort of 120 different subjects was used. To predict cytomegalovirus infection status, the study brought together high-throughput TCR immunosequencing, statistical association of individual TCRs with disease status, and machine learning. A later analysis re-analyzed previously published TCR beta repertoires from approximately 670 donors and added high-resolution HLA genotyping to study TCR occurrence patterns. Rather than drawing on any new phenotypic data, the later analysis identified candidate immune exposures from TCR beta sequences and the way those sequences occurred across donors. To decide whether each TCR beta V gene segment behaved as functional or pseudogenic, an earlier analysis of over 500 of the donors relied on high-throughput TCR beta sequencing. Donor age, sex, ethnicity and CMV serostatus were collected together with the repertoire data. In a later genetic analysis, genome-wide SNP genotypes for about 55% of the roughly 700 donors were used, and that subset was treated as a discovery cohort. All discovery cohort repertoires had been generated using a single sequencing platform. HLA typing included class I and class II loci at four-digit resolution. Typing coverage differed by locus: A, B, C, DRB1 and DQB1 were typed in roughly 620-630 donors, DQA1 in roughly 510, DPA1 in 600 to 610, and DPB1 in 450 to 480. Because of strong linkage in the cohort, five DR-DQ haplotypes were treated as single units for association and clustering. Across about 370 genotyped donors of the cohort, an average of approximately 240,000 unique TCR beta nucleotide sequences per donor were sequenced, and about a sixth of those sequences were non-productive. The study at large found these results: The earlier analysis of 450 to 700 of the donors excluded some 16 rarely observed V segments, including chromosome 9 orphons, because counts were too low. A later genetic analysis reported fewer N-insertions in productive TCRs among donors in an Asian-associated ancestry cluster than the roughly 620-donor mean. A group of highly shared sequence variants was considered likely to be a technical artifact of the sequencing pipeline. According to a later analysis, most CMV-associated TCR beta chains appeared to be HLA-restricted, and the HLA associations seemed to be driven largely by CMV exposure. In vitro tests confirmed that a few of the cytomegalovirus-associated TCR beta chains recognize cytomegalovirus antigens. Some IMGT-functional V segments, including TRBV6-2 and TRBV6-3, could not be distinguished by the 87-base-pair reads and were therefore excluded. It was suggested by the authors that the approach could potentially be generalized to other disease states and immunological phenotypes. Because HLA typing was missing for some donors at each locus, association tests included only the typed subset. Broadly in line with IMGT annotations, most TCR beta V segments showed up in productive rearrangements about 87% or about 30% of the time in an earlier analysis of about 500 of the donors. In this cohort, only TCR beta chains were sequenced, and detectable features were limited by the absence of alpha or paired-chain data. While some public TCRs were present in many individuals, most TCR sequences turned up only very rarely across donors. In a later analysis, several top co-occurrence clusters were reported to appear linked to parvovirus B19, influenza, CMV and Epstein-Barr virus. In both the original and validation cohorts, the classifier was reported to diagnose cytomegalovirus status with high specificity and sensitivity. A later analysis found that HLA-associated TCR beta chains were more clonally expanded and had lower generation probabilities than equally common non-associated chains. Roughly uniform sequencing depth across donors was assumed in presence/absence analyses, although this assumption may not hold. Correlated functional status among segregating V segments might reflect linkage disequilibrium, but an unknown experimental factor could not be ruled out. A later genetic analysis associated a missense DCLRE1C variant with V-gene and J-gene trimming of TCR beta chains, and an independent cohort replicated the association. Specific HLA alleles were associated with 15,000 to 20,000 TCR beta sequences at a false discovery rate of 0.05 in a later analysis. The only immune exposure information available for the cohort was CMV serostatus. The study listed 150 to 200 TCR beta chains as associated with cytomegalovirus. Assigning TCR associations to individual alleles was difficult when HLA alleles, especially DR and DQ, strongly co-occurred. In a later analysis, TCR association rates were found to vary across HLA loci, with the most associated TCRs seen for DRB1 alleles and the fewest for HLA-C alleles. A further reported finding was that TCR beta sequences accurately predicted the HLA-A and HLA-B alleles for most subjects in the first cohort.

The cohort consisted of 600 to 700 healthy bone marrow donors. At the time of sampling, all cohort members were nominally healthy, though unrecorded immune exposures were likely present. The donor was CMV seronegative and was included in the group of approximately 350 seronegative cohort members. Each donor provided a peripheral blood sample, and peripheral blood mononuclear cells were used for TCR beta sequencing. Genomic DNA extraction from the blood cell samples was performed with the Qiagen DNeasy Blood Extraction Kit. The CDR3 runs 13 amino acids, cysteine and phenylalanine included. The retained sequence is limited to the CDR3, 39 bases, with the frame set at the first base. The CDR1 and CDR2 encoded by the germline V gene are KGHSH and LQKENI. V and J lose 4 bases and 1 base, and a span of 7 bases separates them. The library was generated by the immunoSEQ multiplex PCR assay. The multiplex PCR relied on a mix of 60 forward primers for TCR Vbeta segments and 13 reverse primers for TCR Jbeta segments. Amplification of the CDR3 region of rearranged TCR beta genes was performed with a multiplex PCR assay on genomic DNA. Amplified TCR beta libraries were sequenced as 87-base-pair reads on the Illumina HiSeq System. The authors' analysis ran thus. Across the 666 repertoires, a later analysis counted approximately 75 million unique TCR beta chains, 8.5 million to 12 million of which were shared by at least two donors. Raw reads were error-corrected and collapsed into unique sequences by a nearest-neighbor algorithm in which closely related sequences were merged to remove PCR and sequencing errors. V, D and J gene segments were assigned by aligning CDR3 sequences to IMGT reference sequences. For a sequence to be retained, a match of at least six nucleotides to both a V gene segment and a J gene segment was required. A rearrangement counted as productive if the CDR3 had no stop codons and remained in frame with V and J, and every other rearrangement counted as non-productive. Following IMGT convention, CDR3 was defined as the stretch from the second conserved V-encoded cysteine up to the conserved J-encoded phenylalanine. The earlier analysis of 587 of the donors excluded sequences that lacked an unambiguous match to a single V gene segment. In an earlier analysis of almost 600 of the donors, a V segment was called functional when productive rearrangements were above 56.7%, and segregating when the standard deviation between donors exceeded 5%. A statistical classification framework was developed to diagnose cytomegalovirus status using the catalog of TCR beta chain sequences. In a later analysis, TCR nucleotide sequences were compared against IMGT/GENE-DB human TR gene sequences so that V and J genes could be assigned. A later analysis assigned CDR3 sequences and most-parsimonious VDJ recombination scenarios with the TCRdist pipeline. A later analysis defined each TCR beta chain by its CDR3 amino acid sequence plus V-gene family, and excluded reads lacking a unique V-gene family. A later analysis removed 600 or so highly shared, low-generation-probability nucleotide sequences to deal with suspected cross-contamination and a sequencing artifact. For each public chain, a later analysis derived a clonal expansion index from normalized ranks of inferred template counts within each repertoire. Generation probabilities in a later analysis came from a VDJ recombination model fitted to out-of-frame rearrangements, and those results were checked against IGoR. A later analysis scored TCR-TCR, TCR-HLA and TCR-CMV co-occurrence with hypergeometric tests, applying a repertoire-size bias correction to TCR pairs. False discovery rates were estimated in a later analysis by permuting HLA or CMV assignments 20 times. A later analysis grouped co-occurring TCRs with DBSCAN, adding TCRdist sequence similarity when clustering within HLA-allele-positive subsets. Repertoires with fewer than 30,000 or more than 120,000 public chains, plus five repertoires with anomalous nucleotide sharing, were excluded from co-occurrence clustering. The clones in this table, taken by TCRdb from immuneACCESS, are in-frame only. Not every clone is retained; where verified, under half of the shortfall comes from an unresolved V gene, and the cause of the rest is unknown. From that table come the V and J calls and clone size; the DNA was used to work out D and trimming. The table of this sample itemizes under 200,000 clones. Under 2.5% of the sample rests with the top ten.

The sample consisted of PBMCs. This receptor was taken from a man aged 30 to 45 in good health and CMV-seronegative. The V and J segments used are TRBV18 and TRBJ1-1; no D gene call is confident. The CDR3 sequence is CASSLQKNTEAFF. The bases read TGTGCCAGCTCACTGCAGAAGAACACTGAAGCTTTCTTT.